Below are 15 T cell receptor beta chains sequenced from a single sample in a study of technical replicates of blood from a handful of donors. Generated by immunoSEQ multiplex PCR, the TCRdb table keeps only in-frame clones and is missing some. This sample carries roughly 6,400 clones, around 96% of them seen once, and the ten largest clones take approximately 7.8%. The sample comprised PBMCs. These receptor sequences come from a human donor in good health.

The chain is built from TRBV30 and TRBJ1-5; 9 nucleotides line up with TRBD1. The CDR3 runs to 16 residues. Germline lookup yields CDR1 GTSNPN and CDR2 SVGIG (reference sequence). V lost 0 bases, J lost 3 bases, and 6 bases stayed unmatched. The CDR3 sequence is CAWSVQNRGLNQPQHF. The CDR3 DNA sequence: TGTGCCTGGAGTGTACAGAACAGGGGGCTCAATCAGCCCCAGCATTTT.

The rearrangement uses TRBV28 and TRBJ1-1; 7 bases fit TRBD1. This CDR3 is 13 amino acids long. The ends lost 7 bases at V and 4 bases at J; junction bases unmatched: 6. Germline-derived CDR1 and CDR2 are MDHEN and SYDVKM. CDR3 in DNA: TGTGCCAGCACCCGACAGGGCTCCACTGAAGCTTTCTTT. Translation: CASTRQGSTEAFF.

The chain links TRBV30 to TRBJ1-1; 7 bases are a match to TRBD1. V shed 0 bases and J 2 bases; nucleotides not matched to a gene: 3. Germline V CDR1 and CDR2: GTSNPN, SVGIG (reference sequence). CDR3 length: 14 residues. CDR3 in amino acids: CAWSVQGPNTEAFF. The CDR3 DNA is TGTGCCTGGAGTGTACAGGGGCCAAACACTGAAGCTTTCTTT.

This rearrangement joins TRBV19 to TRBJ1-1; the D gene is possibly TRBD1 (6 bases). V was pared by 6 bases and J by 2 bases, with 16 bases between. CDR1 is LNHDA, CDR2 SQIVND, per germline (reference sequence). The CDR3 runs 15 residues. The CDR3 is CASSSERTENTEAFF. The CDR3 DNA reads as TGTGCCAGTAGCTCGGAGCGGACAGAAAACACTGAAGCTTTCTTT.

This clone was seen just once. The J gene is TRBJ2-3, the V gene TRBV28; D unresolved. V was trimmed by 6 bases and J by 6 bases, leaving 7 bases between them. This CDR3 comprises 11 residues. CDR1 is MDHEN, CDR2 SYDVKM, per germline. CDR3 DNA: TGTGCCAGCAGCCTACGGGATACGCAGTATTTT. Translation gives CASSLRDTQYF.

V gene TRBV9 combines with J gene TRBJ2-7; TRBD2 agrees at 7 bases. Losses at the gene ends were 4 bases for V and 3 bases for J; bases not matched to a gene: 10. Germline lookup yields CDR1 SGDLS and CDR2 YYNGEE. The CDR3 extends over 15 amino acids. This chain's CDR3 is CASSPSGNPLYEQYF. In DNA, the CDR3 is TGTGCCAGCAGCCCAAGCGGGAATCCCCTCTACGAGCAGTACTTC.

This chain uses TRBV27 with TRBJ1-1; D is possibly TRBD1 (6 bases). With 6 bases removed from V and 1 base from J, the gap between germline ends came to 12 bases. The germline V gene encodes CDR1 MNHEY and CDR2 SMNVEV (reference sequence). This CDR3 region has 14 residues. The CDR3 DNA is TGTGCCAGCAGAGTCGGACAGACGAACACTGAAGCTTTCTTT. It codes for CASRVGQTNTEAFF.

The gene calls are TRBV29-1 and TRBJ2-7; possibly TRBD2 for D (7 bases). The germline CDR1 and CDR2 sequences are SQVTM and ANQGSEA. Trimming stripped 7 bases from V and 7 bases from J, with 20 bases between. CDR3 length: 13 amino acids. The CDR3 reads CSAGRGQGLEQYF. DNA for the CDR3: TGCAGCGCTGGGCGGGGGCAGGGACTGGAGCAGTACTTC.

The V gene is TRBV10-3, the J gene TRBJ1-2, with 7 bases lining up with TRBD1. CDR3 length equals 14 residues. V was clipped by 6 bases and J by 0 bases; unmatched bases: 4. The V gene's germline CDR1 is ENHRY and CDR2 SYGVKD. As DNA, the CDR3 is TGTGCCATCAGCCGGGGACAGTCTAACTATGGCTACACCTTC. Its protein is CAISRGQSNYGYTF.

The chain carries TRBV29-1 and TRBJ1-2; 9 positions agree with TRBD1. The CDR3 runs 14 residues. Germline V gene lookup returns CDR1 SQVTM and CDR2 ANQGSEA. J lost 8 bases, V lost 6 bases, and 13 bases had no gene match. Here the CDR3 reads CSVRPEQGARGYTF. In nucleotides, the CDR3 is TGCAGCGTGAGACCCGAACAGGGGGCGCGAGGCTACACCTTC.

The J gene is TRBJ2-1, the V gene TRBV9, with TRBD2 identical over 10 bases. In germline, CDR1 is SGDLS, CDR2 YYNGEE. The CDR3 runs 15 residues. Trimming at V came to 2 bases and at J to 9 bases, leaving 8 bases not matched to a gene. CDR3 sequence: CASSVRLAGAGEQFF. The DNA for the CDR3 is TGTGCCAGCAGCGTCCGGCTAGCGGGAGCCGGTGAGCAGTTCTTC.

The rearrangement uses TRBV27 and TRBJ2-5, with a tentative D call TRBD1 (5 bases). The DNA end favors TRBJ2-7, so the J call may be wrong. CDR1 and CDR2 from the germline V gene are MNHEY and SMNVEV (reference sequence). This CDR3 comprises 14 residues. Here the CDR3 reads CASSSGAGPYEQYF. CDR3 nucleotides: TGTGCCAGCAGTTCTGGGGCAGGGCCCTACGAGCAGTACTTC.

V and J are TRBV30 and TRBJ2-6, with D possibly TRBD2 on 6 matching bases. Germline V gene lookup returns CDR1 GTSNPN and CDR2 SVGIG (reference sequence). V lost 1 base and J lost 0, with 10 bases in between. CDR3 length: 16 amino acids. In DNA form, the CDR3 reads TGTGCCTGGAGTGCTGGAGGGACCTCTGGGGCCAACGTCCTGACTTTC. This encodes CAWSAGGTSGANVLTF. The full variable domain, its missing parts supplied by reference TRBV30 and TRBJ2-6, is SQTIHQWPATLVQPVGSPLSLECTVEGTSNPNLYWYRQAAGRGLQLLFYSVGIGQISSEVPQNLSASRPQDRQFILSSKKLLLSDSGFYLCAWSAGGTSGANVLTFGAGSRLTVL.

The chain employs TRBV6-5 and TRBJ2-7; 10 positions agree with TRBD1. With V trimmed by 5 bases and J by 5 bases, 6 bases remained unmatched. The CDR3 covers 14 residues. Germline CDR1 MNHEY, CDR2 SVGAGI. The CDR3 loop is CASSLRTGGDEQYF. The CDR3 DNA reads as TGTGCCAGCAGTCTCCGGACAGGGGGAGACGAGCAGTACTTC.

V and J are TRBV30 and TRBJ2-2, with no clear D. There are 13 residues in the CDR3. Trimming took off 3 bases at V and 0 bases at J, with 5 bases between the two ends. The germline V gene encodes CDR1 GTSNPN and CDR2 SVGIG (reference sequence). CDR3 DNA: TGTGCCTGGAGCCGTGCGAACACCGGGGAGCTGTTTTTT. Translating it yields CAWSRANTGELFF.